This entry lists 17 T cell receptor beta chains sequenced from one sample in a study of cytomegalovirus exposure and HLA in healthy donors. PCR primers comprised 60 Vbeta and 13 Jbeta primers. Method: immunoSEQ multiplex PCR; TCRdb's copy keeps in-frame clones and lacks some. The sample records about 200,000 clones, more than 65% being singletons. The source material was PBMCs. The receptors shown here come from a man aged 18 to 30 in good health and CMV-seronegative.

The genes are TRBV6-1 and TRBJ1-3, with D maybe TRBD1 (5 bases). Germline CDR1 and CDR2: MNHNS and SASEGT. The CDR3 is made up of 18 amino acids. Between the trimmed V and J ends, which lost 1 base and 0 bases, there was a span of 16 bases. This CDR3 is CASSEGAFGQRSGNTIYF. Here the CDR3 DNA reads TGTGCCAGCAGTGAAGGGGCCTTTGGACAACGCTCTGGAAACACCATATATTTT.

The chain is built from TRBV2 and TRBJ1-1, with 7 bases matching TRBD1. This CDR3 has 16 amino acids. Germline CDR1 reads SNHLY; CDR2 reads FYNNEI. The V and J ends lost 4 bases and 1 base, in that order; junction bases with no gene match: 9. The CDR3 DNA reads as TGTGCCAGCAGTGGATGGCAGGGGGTGGGGAACACTGAAGCTTTCTTT. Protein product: CASSGWQGVGNTEAFF.

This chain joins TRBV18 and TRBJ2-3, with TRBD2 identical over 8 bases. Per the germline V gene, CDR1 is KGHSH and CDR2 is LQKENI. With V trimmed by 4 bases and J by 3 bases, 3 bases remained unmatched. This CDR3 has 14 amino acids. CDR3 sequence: CASSRAGVTDTQYF. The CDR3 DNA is TGTGCCAGCTCACGAGCGGGAGTAACAGATACGCAGTATTTT.

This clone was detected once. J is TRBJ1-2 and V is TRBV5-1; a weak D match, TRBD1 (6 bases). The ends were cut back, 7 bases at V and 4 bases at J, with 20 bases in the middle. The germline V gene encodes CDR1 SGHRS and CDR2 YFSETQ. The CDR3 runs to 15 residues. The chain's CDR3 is CASGSQGSLSYGYTF. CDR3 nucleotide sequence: TGCGCCAGCGGGTCACAGGGATCCCTTTCCTATGGCTACACCTTC.

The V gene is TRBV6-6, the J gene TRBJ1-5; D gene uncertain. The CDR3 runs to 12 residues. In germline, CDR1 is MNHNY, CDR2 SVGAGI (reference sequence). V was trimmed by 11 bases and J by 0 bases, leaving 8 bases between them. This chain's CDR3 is CAGGHSNQPQHF. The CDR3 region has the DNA TGTGCCGGAGGCCATAGCAATCAGCCCCAGCATTTT.

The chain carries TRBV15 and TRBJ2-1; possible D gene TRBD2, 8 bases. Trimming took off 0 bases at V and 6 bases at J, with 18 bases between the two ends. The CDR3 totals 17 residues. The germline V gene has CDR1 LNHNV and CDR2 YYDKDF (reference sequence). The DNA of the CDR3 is TGTGCCACCAGCAGAGATTCGGGAGGGGGCGCATTCAATGAGCAGTTCTTC. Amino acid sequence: CATSRDSGGGAFNEQFF.

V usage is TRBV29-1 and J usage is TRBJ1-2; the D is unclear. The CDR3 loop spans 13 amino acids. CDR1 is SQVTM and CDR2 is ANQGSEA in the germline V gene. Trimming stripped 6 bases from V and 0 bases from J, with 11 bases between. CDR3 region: CSVVDITNYGYTF. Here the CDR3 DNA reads TGCAGCGTCGTAGACATTACTAACTATGGCTACACCTTC.

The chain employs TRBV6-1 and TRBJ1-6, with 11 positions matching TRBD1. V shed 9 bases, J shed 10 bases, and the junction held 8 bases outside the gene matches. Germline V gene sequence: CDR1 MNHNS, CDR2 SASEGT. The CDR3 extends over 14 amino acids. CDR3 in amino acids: CASMDRGRGSPLHF. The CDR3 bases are TGTGCCAGTATGGACAGGGGGCGCGGATCACCCCTCCACTTT.

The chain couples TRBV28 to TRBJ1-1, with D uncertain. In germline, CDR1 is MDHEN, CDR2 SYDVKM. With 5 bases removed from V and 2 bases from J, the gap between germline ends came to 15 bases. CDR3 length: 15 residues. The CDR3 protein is CASSPPGSFNTEAFF. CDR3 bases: TGTGCCAGCAGTCCGCCGGGATCTTTTAACACTGAAGCTTTCTTT.

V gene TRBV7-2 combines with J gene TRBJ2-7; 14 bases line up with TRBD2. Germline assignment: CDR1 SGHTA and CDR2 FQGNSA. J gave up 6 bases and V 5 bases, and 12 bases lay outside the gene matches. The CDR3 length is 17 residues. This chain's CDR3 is CASSIGTSGSVGREQYF. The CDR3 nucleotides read TGTGCCAGCAGCATTGGGACTAGCGGGAGCGTTGGGCGCGAGCAGTACTTC.

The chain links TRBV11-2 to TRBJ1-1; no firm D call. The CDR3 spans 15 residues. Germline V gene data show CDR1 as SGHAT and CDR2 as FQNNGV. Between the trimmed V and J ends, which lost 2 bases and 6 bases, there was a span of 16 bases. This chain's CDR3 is CASSLFREEPPEAFF. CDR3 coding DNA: TGTGCCAGCAGCTTATTCCGGGAAGAACCCCCTGAAGCTTTCTTT.

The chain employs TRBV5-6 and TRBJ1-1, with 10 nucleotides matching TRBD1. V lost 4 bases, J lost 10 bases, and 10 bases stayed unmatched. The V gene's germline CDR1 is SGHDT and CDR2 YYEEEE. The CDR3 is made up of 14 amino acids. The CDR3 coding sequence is TGTGCCAGCAGCCCCTGGACAGGGGGTATTGGAGCTTTCTTT. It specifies CASSPWTGGIGAFF.

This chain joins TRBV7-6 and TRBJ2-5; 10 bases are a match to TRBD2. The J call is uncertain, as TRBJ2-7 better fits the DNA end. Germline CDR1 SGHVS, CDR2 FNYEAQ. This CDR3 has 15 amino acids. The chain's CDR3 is CASSPSGRAAYEQYF. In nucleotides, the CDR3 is TGTGCCAGCAGCCCGAGCGGGAGGGCCGCCTACGAGCAGTACTTC.

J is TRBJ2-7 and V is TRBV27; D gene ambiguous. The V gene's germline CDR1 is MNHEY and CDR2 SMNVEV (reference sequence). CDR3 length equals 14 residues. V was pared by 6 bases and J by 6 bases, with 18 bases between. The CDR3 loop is CASSPLDKSGEQYF. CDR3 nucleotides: TGTGCCAGCAGCCCGCTTGATAAGTCCGGCGAGCAGTACTTC.

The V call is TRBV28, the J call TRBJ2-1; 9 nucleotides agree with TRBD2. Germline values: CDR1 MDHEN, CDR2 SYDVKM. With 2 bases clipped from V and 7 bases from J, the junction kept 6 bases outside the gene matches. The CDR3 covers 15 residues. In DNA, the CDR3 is TGTGCCAGCAGTTTAGCGGGAGGGCCGTTAAATGAGCAGTTCTTC. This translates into CASSLAGGPLNEQFF.

CDR3 protein: CASSSSGSNTGELFF. The CDR3 DNA sequence: TGTGCCAGCAGCTCAAGCGGGAGTAACACCGGGGAGCTGTTTTTT. The V call is TRBV7-8, the J call TRBJ2-2; 8 nucleotides align to TRBD2. In germline, CDR1 is SGHVS, CDR2 FQNEAQ. V was pared by 4 bases and J by 2 bases, with 3 bases of the junction left unmatched. The CDR3 loop spans 15 amino acids.

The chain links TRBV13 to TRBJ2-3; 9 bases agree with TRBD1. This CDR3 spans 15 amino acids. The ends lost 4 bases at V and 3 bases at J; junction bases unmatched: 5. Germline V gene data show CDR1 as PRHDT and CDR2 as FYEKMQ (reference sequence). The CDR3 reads CASSSATGGTDTQYF. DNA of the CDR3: TGTGCCAGCAGCTCCGCGACAGGGGGTACAGATACGCAGTATTTT. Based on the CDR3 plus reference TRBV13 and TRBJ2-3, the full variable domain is AAGVIQSPRHLIKEKRETATLKCYPIPRHDTVYWYQQGPGQDPQFLISFYEKMQSDKGSIPDRFSAQQFSDYHSELNMSSLELGDSALYFCASSSATGGTDTQYFGPGTRLTVL.